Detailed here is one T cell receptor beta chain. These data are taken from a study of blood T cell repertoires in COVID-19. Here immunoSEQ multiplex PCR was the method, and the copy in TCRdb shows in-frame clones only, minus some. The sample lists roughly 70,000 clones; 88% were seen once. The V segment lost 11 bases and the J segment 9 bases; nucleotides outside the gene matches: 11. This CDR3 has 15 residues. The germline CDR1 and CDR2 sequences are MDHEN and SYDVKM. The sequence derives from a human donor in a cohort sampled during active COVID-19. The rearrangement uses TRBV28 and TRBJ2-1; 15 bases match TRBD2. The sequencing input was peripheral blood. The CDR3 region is CAVSGTSGGKGEQFF. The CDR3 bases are TGTGCCGTCTCCGGGACTAGCGGGGGGAAGGGTGAGCAGTTCTTC. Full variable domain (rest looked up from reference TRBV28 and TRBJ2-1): DVKVTQSSRYLVKRTGEKVFLECVQDMDHENMFWYRQDPGLGLRLIYFSYDVKMKEKGDIPEGYSVSREKKERFSLILESASTNQTSMYLCAVSGTSGGKGEQFFGPGTRLTVL.